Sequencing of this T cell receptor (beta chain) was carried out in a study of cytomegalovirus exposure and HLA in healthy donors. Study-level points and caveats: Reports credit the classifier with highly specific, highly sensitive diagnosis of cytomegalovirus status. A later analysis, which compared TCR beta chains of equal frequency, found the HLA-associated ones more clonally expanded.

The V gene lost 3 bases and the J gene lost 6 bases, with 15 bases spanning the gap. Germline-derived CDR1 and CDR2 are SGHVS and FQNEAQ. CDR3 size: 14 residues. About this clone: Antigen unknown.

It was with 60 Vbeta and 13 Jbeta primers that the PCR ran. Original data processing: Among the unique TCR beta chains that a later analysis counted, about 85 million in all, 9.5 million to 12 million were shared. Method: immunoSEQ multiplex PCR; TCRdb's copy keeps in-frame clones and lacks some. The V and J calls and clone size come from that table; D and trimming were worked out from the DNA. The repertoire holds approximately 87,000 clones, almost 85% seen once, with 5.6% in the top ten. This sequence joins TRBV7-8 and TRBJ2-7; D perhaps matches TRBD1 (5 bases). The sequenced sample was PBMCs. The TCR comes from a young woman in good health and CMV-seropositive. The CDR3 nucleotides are TGTGCCAGCAGCTTCGGGCAGGGATTTGCCGAGCAGTACTTC. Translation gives CASSFGQGFAEQYF. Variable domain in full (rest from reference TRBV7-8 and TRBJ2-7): GAGVSQSPRYKVAKRGQDVALRCDPISGHVSLFWYQQALGQGPEFLTYFQNEAQLDKSGLPSDRFFAERPEGSVSTLKIQRTQQEDSAVYLCASSFGQGFAEQYFGPGTRLTVT.